This is a list of T cell receptor beta chains from one sample in a study of memory CD8 T cells in hepatitis C reinfection. Clones were read by immunoSEQ multiplex PCR, and TCRdb kept only the in-frame ones, dropping some. The profile shows about 45,000 clones, 88% of them singletons. Input material: naive CD8+ T cells sorted from blood. The receptors shown here come from a man between 18 and 29 years old with hepatitis C virus infection. Each CDR3 is given with its conserved first and last residue. D genes are given only for firm matches. Not every row has a clone size; where given, it reads once, few, many or a size class.

V gene: TRBV7-9
J gene: TRBJ2-5
D gene: TRBD2
CDR3 length: 16
clone size: .
CDR3 DNA: TGTGCCAGCAGGCCGGGGCTAGCGGGGACCCAAGAGACCCAGTACTTC
CDR3 protein: CASRPGLAGTQETQYF

V gene: TRBV7-9
J gene: TRBJ2-3
D gene: TRBD2
CDR3 length: 17
clone size: .
CDR3 DNA: TGTGCCAGCAGCTTTTTGGGACTAGCGGGGAGCACAGATACGCAGTATTTT
CDR3 protein: CASSFLGLAGSTDTQYF

V gene: TRBV6-5
J gene: TRBJ1-2
D gene: .
CDR3 length: 15
clone size: .
CDR3 DNA: TGTGCCAGCAGTCTCATAGACAGCCCTAACTATGGCTACACCTTC
CDR3 protein: CASSLIDSPNYGYTF

V gene: TRBV4-3
J gene: TRBJ1-1
D gene: TRBD1
CDR3 length: 17
clone size: .
CDR3 DNA: TGCGCCAGCAGCCACCTCCTATCGGGACAGGGGGCGGGCGAAGCTTTCTTT
CDR3 protein: CASSHLLSGQGAGEAFF

V gene: TRBV11-3
J gene: TRBJ2-1
D gene: .
CDR3 length: 14
clone size: .
CDR3 DNA: TGTGCCAGCAGCTCGGACAGTACTGGCAATGAGCAGTTCTTC
CDR3 protein: CASSSDSTGNEQFF

V gene: TRBV19
J gene: TRBJ2-1
D gene: TRBD2
CDR3 length: 15
clone size: .
CDR3 DNA: TGTGCCAGTAGATCTTTTGCGGGAGCCTACAATGAGCAGTTCTTC
CDR3 protein: CASRSFAGAYNEQFF

V gene: TRBV4-1
J gene: TRBJ2-1
D gene: TRBD2
CDR3 length: 17
clone size: .
CDR3 DNA: TGCGCCAGCAGCCAAGAAGAGCTAGCGGGACCCTACAATGAGCAGTTCTTC
CDR3 protein: CASSQEELAGPYNEQFF

V gene: TRBV9
J gene: TRBJ1-1
D gene: TRBD1
CDR3 length: 14
clone size: .
CDR3 DNA: TGTGCCAGCAGCCTGACAGGGGTGGGGACTGAAGCTTTCTTT
CDR3 protein: CASSLTGVGTEAFF

V gene: TRBV9
J gene: TRBJ1-1
D gene: TRBD1
CDR3 length: 15
clone size: .
CDR3 DNA: TGTGCCAGCAGCACCTCCGGACAGGGGAACACTGAAGCTTTCTTT
CDR3 protein: CASSTSGQGNTEAFF

V gene: TRBV30
J gene: TRBJ1-5
D gene: .
CDR3 length: 15
clone size: .
CDR3 DNA: TGTGCCTGGAGTGTGGGCACCGATAGCAATCAGCCCCAGCATTTT
CDR3 protein: CAWSVGTDSNQPQHF

V gene: TRBV29-1
J gene: TRBJ2-7
D gene: .
CDR3 length: 16
clone size: few
CDR3 DNA: TGCAGCGTTGAAGATCGCGCGGGCCTGGGATCCTACGAGCAGTACTTC
CDR3 protein: CSVEDRAGLGSYEQYF

V gene: TRBV4-1
J gene: TRBJ2-3
D gene: .
CDR3 length: 17
clone size: .
CDR3 DNA: TGCGCCAGCAGCCAAGATAATAGGGGCCTTGGGACAGATACGCAGTATTTT
CDR3 protein: CASSQDNRGLGTDTQYF

V gene: TRBV19
J gene: TRBJ2-7
D gene: .
CDR3 length: 14
clone size: .
CDR3 DNA: TGTGCCAGTAGTACCTGGACTGGGCACTACGAGCAGTACTTC
CDR3 protein: CASSTWTGHYEQYF

V gene: TRBV10-2
J gene: TRBJ2-2
D gene: TRBD2
CDR3 length: 15
clone size: .
CDR3 DNA: TGCGCCAGCAGTGAGGTGGCGGGGGGCGCCGGGGAGCTGTTTTTT
CDR3 protein: CASSEVAGGAGELFF

V gene: TRBV27
J gene: TRBJ2-7
D gene: TRBD2
CDR3 length: 15
clone size: .
CDR3 DNA: TGTGCCAGCAGCTCCCATAGCGGGAGGGCCGACGAGCAGTACTTC
CDR3 protein: CASSSHSGRADEQYF

V gene: TRBV30
J gene: TRBJ1-5
D gene: TRBD1
CDR3 length: 17
clone size: once
CDR3 DNA: TGTGCCTGGAGTTTCCATGGGACAGATTATAGCAATCAGCCCCAGCATTTT
CDR3 protein: CAWSFHGTDYSNQPQHF

V gene: TRBV2
J gene: TRBJ1-2
D gene: .
CDR3 length: 11
clone size: .
CDR3 DNA: TGTGCCAGCACTGAACTCTATGGCTACACCTTC
CDR3 protein: CASTELYGYTF

V gene: TRBV27
J gene: TRBJ2-1
D gene: .
CDR3 length: 12
clone size: few
CDR3 DNA: TGTGCCAGCAGTTCTTACCGGGACTCGCAGTTCTTC
CDR3 protein: CASSSYRDSQFF

V gene: TRBV2
J gene: TRBJ2-1
D gene: TRBD2
CDR3 length: 15
clone size: .
CDR3 DNA: TGTGCCAGCAGTTTAAGCGGGAGTGGATACAATGAGCAGTTCTTC
CDR3 protein: CASSLSGSGYNEQFF

V gene: TRBV4-3
J gene: TRBJ2-3
D gene: .
CDR3 length: 16
clone size: once
CDR3 DNA: TGCGCCAGCAGCCAAGAATCGGGAGTTGCACAAGATACGCAGTATTTT
CDR3 protein: CASSQESGVAQDTQYF

V gene: TRBV6-6
J gene: TRBJ2-3
D gene: .
CDR3 length: 15
clone size: .
CDR3 DNA: TGTGCCAGCAGCCCTTACTCCCCCCCCGTAGATACGCAGTATTTT
CDR3 protein: CASSPYSPPVDTQYF

V gene: TRBV27
J gene: TRBJ1-1
D gene: .
CDR3 length: 14
clone size: .
CDR3 DNA: TGTGCCAGCAGTTTGAGGGGGTCGAACACTGAAGCTTTCTTT
CDR3 protein: CASSLRGSNTEAFF

V gene: TRBV5-4
J gene: TRBJ2-1
D gene: TRBD1
CDR3 length: 15
clone size: few
CDR3 DNA: TGTGCCAGCAGCTCATGGACAGGGGGCATGGATGAGCAGTTCTTC
CDR3 protein: CASSSWTGGMDEQFF

V gene: TRBV27
J gene: TRBJ2-3
D gene: .
CDR3 length: 14
clone size: .
CDR3 DNA: TGTGCCAGCAGCCCCTTTCCCCTCACAGATACGCAGTATTTT
CDR3 protein: CASSPFPLTDTQYF

V gene: TRBV27
J gene: TRBJ2-3
D gene: TRBD2
CDR3 length: 15
clone size: .
CDR3 DNA: TGTGCCAGCAGTTTACCGGGGGAGGGCCCAGATACGCAGTATTTT
CDR3 protein: CASSLPGEGPDTQYF

V gene: TRBV7-2
J gene: TRBJ1-6
D gene: .
CDR3 length: 14
clone size: .
CDR3 DNA: TGTGCCAGCAGCTTAGTTGGGGGCCCCTCACCCCTCCACTTT
CDR3 protein: CASSLVGGPSPLHF

V gene: TRBV27
J gene: TRBJ1-1
D gene: .
CDR3 length: 15
clone size: .
CDR3 DNA: TGTGCCAGCAGTTTATTGGGGGGAGTTAGCACTGAAGCTTTCTTT
CDR3 protein: CASSLLGGVSTEAFF

V gene: TRBV15
J gene: TRBJ1-2
D gene: TRBD1
CDR3 length: 15
clone size: .
CDR3 DNA: TGTGCCACCAGCAGAGCCACAGGGGAAACTCGGGGCTACACCTTC
CDR3 protein: CATSRATGETRGYTF

V gene: TRBV27
J gene: TRBJ2-7
D gene: TRBD2
CDR3 length: 15
clone size: .
CDR3 DNA: TGTGCCAGCAGTTCTAGCGGGAAACTTCCCTACGAGCAGTACTTC
CDR3 protein: CASSSSGKLPYEQYF

V gene: TRBV27
J gene: TRBJ2-7
D gene: TRBD1
CDR3 length: 13
clone size: .
CDR3 DNA: TGTGCCAGCAGTTTGGGACAGTCCTACGAGCAGTACTTC
CDR3 protein: CASSLGQSYEQYF

V gene: TRBV4-2
J gene: TRBJ2-2
D gene: TRBD2
CDR3 length: 16
clone size: .
CDR3 DNA: TGTGCCAGCAGCCAAGATCGATCTAGCGGGAGCGGGGAGCTGTTTTTT
CDR3 protein: CASSQDRSSGSGELFF

V gene: TRBV5-1
J gene: TRBJ1-5
D gene: .
CDR3 length: 15
clone size: .
CDR3 DNA: TGCGCCAGCAGCTTGGGGCAGGGCAGCAATCAGCCCCAGCATTTT
CDR3 protein: CASSLGQGSNQPQHF

V gene: TRBV5-6
J gene: TRBJ1-1
D gene: TRBD1
CDR3 length: 15
clone size: .
CDR3 DNA: TGTGCCAGCAGCTCGGAACAGGGGGCCGGCACTGAAGCTTTCTTT
CDR3 protein: CASSSEQGAGTEAFF

V gene: TRBV27
J gene: TRBJ2-7
D gene: TRBD1
CDR3 length: 15
clone size: .
CDR3 DNA: TGTGCCAGCAGTTTAAGGAAGGACAGGGCAAATGAGCAGTACTTC
CDR3 protein: CASSLRKDRANEQYF

V gene: TRBV6-6
J gene: TRBJ1-4
D gene: TRBD1
CDR3 length: 15
clone size: .
CDR3 DNA: TGTGCCAGCAGCCCCACAGGGGTAGGAAATGAAAAACTGTTTTTT
CDR3 protein: CASSPTGVGNEKLFF

V gene: TRBV4-1
J gene: TRBJ2-7
D gene: TRBD2
CDR3 length: 14
clone size: .
CDR3 DNA: TGCGCCAGCACCCCTTTAGCGGGAAGGTACGAGCAGTACTTC
CDR3 protein: CASTPLAGRYEQYF

V gene: TRBV7-9
J gene: TRBJ1-2
D gene: .
CDR3 length: 16
clone size: .
CDR3 DNA: TGTGCCAGCAGCTTAGTCCCCCCAATTCTGGCCTATGGCTACACCTTC
CDR3 protein: CASSLVPPILAYGYTF

V gene: TRBV13
J gene: TRBJ2-7
D gene: TRBD2
CDR3 length: 14
clone size: .
CDR3 DNA: TGTGCCAGCAGCGCTAGCGGGACCCCCTACGAGCAGTACTTC
CDR3 protein: CASSASGTPYEQYF

V gene: TRBV4-1
J gene: TRBJ2-7
D gene: TRBD2
CDR3 length: 17
clone size: .
CDR3 DNA: TGCGCCAGCAGCCAGGAGGGAAAGGGGAGGGCCTCCTACGAGCAGTACTTC
CDR3 protein: CASSQEGKGRASYEQYF

V gene: TRBV4-1
J gene: TRBJ2-5
D gene: TRBD2
CDR3 length: 19
clone size: .
CDR3 DNA: TGCGCCAGCAGCCAATCTCCTCTAGCGGGGGGGCGCCTTCAAGAGACCCAGTACTTC
CDR3 protein: CASSQSPLAGGRLQETQYF